Listed below are T cell receptor beta chains from one sample, sequenced in a study of molecular identifiers for immune sequencing clone quantification. TCRdb used MiXCR to reprocess the PCR reads, holding one entry per CDR3 protein. The table records roughly 86,000 distinct CDR3 sequences, 15% to 20% of them present only once. Sequencing was carried out using naive CD8+ T cells from blood, with Jurkat cell RNA spiked in. The source is a human donor in good health. Some libraries in this study had Jurkat cell RNA spiked in. CDR3s include the opening cysteine and the closing phenylalanine or tryptophan. D genes are given only for firm matches. For some rows the clone size is stated as once, few or many, or as a class when expanded; others skip it.

d_call,clone_size,v_call,cdr3_length,j_call,cdr3_nt,cdr3_aa
.,once,TRBV11-1,17,TRBJ2-7,TGTGCCAGCAGCCAGACATTATCGACATATGTCCTCTACGAGCAGTACTTC,CASSQTLSTYVLYEQYF
.,once,TRBV7-4,15,TRBJ2-3,TGTGCCAGCAGTTTAGGGGGTCCAGGCACAGATACGCAGTATTTT,CASSLGGPGTDTQYF
.,many,TRBV20-1,13,TRBJ2-7,TGCAGTGCTCGGGACCCGAGCTCCTACGAGCAGTACTTC,CSARDPSSYEQYF
TRBD1,many,TRBV7-9,13,TRBJ2-7,TGTGCCAGCAGCTCAGGACAGGGGCGCGAGCAGTACTTC,CASSSGQGREQYF
TRBD1,many,TRBV12-3/TRBV12-4,15,TRBJ1-3,TGTGCCAGCAGTCCAGGGGGGATCTCTGGAAACACCATATATTTT,CASSPGGISGNTIYF
TRBD1,many,TRBV29-1,16,TRBJ1-1,TGCAGCGCTGATACAGGGGCCGCAAGAGTTGGCACTGAAGCTTTCTTT,CSADTGAARVGTEAFF
.,.,TRBV4-3,17,TRBJ2-5,TGCGCCAGCAGCCAAGATCCACCGGCAGGGGCCCAAGAGACCCAGTACTTC,CASSQDPPAGAQETQYF
.,many,TRBV7-9,12,TRBJ1-1,TGTGCCAGCAGCTTAGCGCAGGGGCCAGCTTTCTTT,CASSLAQGPAFF
.,many,TRBV7-2,14,TRBJ2-7,TGTGCCAGCAGCTTAGCACAGATTACTTTCGAGCAGTACTTC,CASSLAQITFEQYF
TRBD2,.,TRBV19,20,TRBJ2-3,TGTGCCGGTAGTATAGATCCGGCTAGCGGGAGGGCCTATGACACAGATACGCAGTATTTT,CAGSIDPASGRAYDTDTQYF
.,many,TRBV19,12,TRBJ2-7,TGTGCCAGTAGCCCGGCGGGCTACGAGCAGTACTTC,CASSPAGYEQYF
.,many,TRBV7-2,15,TRBJ1-4,TGTGCCAGCAGCCTACTACCGGGGTCTAATGAAAAACTGTTTTTT,CASSLLPGSNEKLFF
.,many,TRBV7-9,16,TRBJ2-4,TGTGCCAGCAGCTTAAATCCTGGGGGAGCAGAAAACATTCAGTACTTC,CASSLNPGGAENIQYF
.,many,TRBV28,17,TRBJ2-2,TGTGCCAGCAGACAACCACAGGGAGTAGAGAACACCGGGGAGCTGTTTTTT,CASRQPQGVENTGELFF
.,many,TRBV12-3/TRBV12-4,12,TRBJ2-5,TGTGCCAGCACAACGACAGAAGAGACCCAGTACTTC,CASTTTEETQYF
.,many,TRBV7-9,16,TRBJ2-5,TGTGCCAGCAGCTTAAACCGGGGCCTTGCACAAGAGACCCAGTACTTC,CASSLNRGLAQETQYF
.,many,TRBV12-5,18,TRBJ2-3,TGTGCTAGTGGTTTGGTACAACGTTCGGGGGGCCTCACAGATACGCAGTATTTT,CASGLVQRSGGLTDTQYF
.,many,TRBV4-3,14,TRBJ2-5,TGCGCCAGCAGCCAAGACTACAGTCAAGAGACCCAGTACTTC,CASSQDYSQETQYF
.,many,TRBV5-4,14,TRBJ2-1,TGTGCCAGCAGGCTCCCGGGACTTAACAATGAGCAGTTCTTC,CASRLPGLNNEQFF
.,.,TRBV6-8,17,TRBJ2-4,TGTACCAGCAGTTACTCTGGGCCTACCCTAGCCAAAAACATTCAGTACTTC,CTSSYSGPTLAKNIQYF
.,many,TRBV12-3/TRBV12-4,16,TRBJ1-5,TGTGCCAGCAGTTTAGCGCCCCGGGGCTCCGATCAGCCCCAGCATTTT,CASSLAPRGSDQPQHF
TRBD1,.,TRBV11-2,18,TRBJ1-1,TGTGCCAGCAGCTTAGTGTTCTTCGGCCAGGGGGAGGGCACTGAAGCTTTCTTT,CASSLVFFGQGEGTEAFF
TRBD1,many,TRBV28,13,TRBJ2-7,TGTGCCAGCAGTCCCCAGACAGGGCCAGAGCAGTACTTC,CASSPQTGPEQYF
TRBD2,many,TRBV7-2,17,TRBJ2-1,TGTGCCAGCAGCTACGCTCCCGGGACTAGCGGGGACAATGAGCAGTTCTTC,CASSYAPGTSGDNEQFF
.,many,TRBV28,13,TRBJ1-1,TGTGCCAGCAGTTCGAGGGGTGACACTGAAGCTTTCTTT,CASSSRGDTEAFF
.,many,TRBV5-5,16,TRBJ2-7,TGTGCCAGCAGCCGCGACCCCACAGGGATCCCCTACGAGCAGTACTTC,CASSRDPTGIPYEQYF
TRBD1,.,TRBV12-3/TRBV12-4,15,TRBJ2-3,TGTGCCAGCAGTTTATTGGGACAGAGCACAGATACGCAGTATTTT,CASSLLGQSTDTQYF
TRBD2,once,TRBV23-1,18,TRBJ2-2,TGCGCCAGCAGTCAATTTTGGCGGGAGGGCGAGTACACCGGGGAGCTGTTTTTT,CASSQFWREGEYTGELFF
TRBD2,many,TRBV5-1,15,TRBJ2-1,TGCGCCAGCAGCCCTGGGACTAGCGGGGCCTGGGAGCAGTTCTTC,CASSPGTSGAWEQFF
TRBD1,many,TRBV11-2,15,TRBJ2-3,TGTGCCAGCAGCTTGGGACAGGGGGCATCAGATACGCAGTATTTT,CASSLGQGASDTQYF
.,many,TRBV29-1,12,TRBJ2-1,TGCAGCGTTGACGGGGTAATCAATGAGCAGTTCTTC,CSVDGVINEQFF